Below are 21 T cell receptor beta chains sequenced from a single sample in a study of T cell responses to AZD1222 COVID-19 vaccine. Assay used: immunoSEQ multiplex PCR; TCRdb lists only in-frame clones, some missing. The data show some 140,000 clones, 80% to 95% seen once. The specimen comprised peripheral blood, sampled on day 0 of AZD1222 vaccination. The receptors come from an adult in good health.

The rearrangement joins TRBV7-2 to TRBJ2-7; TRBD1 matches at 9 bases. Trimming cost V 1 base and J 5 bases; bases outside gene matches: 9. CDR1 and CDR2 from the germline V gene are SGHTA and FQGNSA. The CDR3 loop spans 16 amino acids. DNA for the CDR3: TGTGCCAGCAGCTTAGACCGGGACAGGGAAGGGGACGAGCAGTACTTC. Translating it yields CASSLDRDREGDEQYF.

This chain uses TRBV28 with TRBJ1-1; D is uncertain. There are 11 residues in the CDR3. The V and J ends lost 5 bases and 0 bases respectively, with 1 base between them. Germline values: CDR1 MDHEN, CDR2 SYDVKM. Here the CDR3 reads CASSVNTEAFF. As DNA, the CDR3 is TGTGCCAGCAGTGTGAACACTGAAGCTTTCTTT.

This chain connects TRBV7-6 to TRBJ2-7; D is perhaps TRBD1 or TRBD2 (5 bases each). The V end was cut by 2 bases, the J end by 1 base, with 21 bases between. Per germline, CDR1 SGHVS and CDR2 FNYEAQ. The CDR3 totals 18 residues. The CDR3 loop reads CASSLRPPGTEGSYEQYF. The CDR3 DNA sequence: TGTGCCAGCAGCTTACGACCTCCGGGAACCGAGGGGTCCTACGAGCAGTACTTC.

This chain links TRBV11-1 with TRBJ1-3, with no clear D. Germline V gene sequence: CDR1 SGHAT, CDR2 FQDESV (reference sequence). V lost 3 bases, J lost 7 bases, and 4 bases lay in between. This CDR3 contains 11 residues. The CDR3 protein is CASSFDNTIYF. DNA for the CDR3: TGTGCCAGCAGCTTCGACAACACCATATATTTT.

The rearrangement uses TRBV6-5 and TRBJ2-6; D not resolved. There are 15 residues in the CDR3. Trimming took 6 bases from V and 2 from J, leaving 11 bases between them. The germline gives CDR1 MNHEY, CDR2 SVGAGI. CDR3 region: CASRLGMAGANVLTF. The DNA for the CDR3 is TGTGCCAGCAGGCTGGGAATGGCTGGGGCCAACGTCCTGACTTTC.

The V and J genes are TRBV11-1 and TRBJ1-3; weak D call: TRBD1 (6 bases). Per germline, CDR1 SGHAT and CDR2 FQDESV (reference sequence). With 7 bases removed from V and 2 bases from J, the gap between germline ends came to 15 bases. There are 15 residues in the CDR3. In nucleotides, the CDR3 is TGTGCCAGCACCGTGGGGGGCCTGGCTGGAAACACCATATATTTT. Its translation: CASTVGGLAGNTIYF. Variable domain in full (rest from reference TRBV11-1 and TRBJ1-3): EAEVAQSPRYKITEKSQAVAFWCDPISGHATLYWYRQILGQGPELLVQFQDESVVDDSQLPKDRFSAERLKGVDSTLKIQPAELGDSAMYLCASTVGGLAGNTIYFGEGSWLTVV.

CDR3 sequence: CASSLDWGRYLNEQFF. The DNA for the CDR3 is TGCGCCAGCAGCTTGGATTGGGGGAGATACTTAAATGAGCAGTTCTTC. The V and J genes are TRBV5-1 and TRBJ2-1; D tentatively reads TRBD1 or TRBD2 (5 bases each). Germline-derived CDR1 and CDR2 are SGHRS and YFSETQ. The CDR3 is 16 residues long. Between the trimmed V and J ends, which lost 0 bases and 7 bases, there was a span of 17 bases.

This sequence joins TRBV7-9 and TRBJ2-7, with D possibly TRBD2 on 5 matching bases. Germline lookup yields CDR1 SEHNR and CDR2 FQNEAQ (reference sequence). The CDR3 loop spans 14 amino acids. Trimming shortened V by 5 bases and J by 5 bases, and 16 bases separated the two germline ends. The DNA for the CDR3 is TGTGCCAGCAGCGTATCTGAGGGCAGGCACGAGCAGTACTTC. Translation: CASSVSEGRHEQYF.

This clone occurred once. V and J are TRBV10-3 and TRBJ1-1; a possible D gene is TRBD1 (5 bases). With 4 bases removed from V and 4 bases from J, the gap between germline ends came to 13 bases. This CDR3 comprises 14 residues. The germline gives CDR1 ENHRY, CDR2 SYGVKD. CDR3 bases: TGTGCCATCAGTGTGGCGACAGAGGCCACTGAAGCTTTCTTT. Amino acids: CAISVATEATEAFF.

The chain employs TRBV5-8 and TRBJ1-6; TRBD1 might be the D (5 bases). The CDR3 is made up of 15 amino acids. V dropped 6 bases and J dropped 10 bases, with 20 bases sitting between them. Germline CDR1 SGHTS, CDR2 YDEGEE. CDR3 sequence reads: CASIPGRAVRSPLHF. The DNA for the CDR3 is TGTGCCAGCATCCCCGGCAGGGCGGTTCGGTCACCCCTCCACTTT.

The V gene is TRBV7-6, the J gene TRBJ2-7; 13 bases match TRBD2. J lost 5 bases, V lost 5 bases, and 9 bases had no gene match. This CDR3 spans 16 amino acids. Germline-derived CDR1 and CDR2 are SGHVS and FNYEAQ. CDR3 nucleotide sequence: TGTGCCAGCAGCCAAACTACTAGCGGGAGGGCCGACGAGCAGTACTTC. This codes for CASSQTTSGRADEQYF. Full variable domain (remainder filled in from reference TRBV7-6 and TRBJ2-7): GAGVSQSPRYKVTKRGQDVALRCDPISGHVSLYWYRQALGQGPEFLTYFNYEAQQDKSGLPNDRFSAERPEGSISTLTIQRTEQRDSAMYRCASSQTTSGRADEQYFGPGTRLTVT.

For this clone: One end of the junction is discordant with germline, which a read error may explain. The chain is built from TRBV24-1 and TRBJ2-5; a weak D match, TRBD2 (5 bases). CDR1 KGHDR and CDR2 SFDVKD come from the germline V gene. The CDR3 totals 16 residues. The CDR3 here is CATSDPRRAGGEAQYF. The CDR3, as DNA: TGTGCCACCAGTGATCCCCGCCGGGCGGGTGGAGAGGCCCAGTACTTC.

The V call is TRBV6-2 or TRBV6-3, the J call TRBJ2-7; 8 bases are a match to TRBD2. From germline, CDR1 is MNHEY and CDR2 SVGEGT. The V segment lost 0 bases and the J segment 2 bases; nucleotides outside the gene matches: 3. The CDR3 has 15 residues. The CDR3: CASSYSGTRAYEQYF. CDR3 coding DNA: TGTGCCAGCAGTTACTCGGGGACTAGGGCCTACGAGCAGTACTTC.

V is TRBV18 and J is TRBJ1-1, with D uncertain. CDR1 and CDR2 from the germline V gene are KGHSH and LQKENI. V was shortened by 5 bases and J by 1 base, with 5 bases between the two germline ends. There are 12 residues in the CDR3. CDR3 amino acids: CASSNGNTEAFF. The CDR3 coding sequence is TGTGCCAGCTCAAACGGGAACACTGAAGCTTTCTTT.

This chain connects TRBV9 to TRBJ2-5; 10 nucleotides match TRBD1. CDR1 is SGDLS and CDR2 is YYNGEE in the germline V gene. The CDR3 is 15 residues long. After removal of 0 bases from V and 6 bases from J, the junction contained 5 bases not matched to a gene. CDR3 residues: CASSVETGGGKTQYF. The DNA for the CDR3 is TGTGCCAGCAGCGTAGAGACAGGGGGCGGAAAGACCCAGTACTTC. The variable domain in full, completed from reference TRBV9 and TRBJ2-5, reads DSGVTQTPKHLITATGQRVTLRCSPRSGDLSVYWYQQSLDQGLQFLIQYYNGEERAKGNILERFSAQQFPDLHSELNLSSLELGDSALYFCASSVETGGGKTQYFGPGTRLLVL.

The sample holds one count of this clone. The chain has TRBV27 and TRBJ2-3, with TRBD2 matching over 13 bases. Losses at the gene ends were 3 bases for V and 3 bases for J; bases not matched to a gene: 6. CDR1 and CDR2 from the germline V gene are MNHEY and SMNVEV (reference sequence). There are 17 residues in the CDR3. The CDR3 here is CASSLTSGRLGTDTQYF. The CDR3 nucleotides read TGTGCCAGCAGTTTGACTAGCGGGAGGTTGGGAACAGATACGCAGTATTTT.

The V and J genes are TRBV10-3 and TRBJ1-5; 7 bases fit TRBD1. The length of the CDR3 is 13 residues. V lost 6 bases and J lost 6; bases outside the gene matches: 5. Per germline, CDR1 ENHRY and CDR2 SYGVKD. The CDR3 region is CAISGQAGQPQHF. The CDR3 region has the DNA TGTGCCATCAGCGGACAGGCGGGTCAGCCCCAGCATTTT.

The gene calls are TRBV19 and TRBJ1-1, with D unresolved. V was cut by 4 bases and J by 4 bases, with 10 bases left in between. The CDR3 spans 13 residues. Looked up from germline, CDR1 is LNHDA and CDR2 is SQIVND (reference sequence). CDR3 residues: CASSTLGCTEAFF. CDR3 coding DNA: TGTGCCAGTAGTACCCTCGGGTGCACTGAAGCTTTCTTT.

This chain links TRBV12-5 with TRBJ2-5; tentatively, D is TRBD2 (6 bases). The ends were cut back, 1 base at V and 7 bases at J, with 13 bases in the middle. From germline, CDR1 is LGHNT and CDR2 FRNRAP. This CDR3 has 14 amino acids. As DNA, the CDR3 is TGTGCTAGTGGTTTGGGAGGGACTGGGGGGACCCAGTACTTC. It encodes CASGLGGTGGTQYF. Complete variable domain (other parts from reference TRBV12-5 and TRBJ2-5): DARVTQTPRHKVTEMGQEVTMRCQPILGHNTVFWYRQTMMQGLELLAYFRNRAPLDDSGMPKDRFSAEMPDATLATLKIQPSEPRDSAVYFCASGLGGTGGTQYFGPGTRLLVL.

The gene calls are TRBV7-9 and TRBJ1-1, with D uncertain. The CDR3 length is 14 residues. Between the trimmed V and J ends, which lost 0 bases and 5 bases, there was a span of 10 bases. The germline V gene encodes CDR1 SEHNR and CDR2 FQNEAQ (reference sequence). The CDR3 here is CASSLAWGGTEAFF. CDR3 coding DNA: TGTGCCAGCAGCTTAGCATGGGGAGGGACTGAAGCTTTCTTT.

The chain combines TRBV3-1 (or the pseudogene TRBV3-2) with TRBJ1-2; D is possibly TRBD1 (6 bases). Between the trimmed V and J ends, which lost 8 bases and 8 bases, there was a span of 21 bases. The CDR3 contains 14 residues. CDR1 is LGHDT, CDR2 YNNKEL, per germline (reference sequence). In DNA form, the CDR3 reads TGTGCCAGCTTAACCCCCGGGGGGCTAGGGGGCTACACCTTC. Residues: CASLTPGGLGGYTF.